Listed below are T cell receptor beta chains from one sample, sequenced in a study of blood T cell repertoires in COVID-19. The method was immunoSEQ multiplex PCR; TCRdb's version includes in-frame clones alone and lacks a portion of them. The sample comprises 350,000 to 450,000 clones, around 91% of which are singletons, and roughly 1.5% rests with the top ten. The sequenced sample consisted of peripheral blood. These receptors came from a woman aged 40 to 50 with COVID-19, enrolled during active disease. CDR3s include the opening cysteine and the closing phenylalanine or tryptophan. A D gene is named only where the DNA matches it firmly. Clone size appears in some rows only: once, few, many, or a class for an expanded clone.

cdr3_aa cdr3_nt v_call d_call clone_size j_call
CASHRDQPQHF TGTGCCAGTCACAGGGATCAGCCCCAGCATTTT TRBV19 NA NA TRBJ1-5
CASSPGRGENQPQHF TGTGCCAGCTCACCAGGCAGGGGGGAGAATCAGCCCCAGCATTTT TRBV18 TRBD1 NA TRBJ1-5
CASNSQGAYEQYF TGTGCCAGCAACAGTCAGGGGGCCTACGAGCAGTACTTC TRBV6-5 TRBD1 once TRBJ2-7
CASSPQGRETQYF TGTGCCAGCTCACCCCAGGGGAGAGAGACCCAGTACTTC TRBV18 NA NA TRBJ2-5
CASSLEANPSTEAFF TGTGCCAGCAGCTTAGAGGCCAACCCAAGCACTGAAGCTTTCTTT TRBV11-2 NA NA TRBJ1-1
CASSTFDSRNQPQHF TGTGCCAGTAGTACCTTCGACAGTCGGAATCAGCCCCAGCATTTT TRBV19 NA NA TRBJ1-5
CASKKTGMETQYF TGTGCCAGCAAGAAGACAGGGATGGAGACCCAGTACTTC TRBV19 TRBD1 NA TRBJ2-5
CASSSGTGTEAFF TGCGCCAGCAGCAGCGGGACAGGCACTGAAGCTTTCTTT TRBV5-1 TRBD1 NA TRBJ1-1
CASSQDFPSGEKLFF TGCGCCAGCAGCCAAGATTTCCCGTCGGGGGAAAAACTGTTTTTT TRBV4-3 NA NA TRBJ1-4
CASSPGGDRGYGYTF TGTGCCAGCAGCCCAGGCGGGGACAGGGGGTATGGCTACACCTTC TRBV7-2 TRBD1 NA TRBJ1-2